This T cell receptor (beta chain) was identified during a study of beta chain features in type 1 diabetes. About the research overall: In all, 85 million to 130 million sorted cells from all samples were analyzed. Notes on the study in general: Moderate but significant shortening of TCRB CDR3s was recorded in all four CD4+ subsets from Type 1 diabetes patients.

Points on this clone: Its antigen is undetermined.

Sorting that relied on CD45RO/CCR7/CD25/CD127/CD95/CD27 yielded CD4+ naive, central memory, regulatory and stem cell-like memory cells. The germline V gene encodes CDR1 SQVTM and CDR2 ANQGSEA. Trimming removed 6 bases from V and 4 bases from J, with 15 bases in between. This CDR3 is 13 amino acids long. The whole isolated RNA underwent reverse transcription, so sequencing captured expressed TCRB transcripts. Measured with immunoSEQ multiplex PCR; TCRdb has only the in-frame clones, and not every one. The sample comprises around 430,000 clones, around 30% of which are singletons, and 0.05% to 0.065% rests with the top ten.

Sequenced sample: naive CD4+ T cells from blood. The chain has TRBV29-1 and TRBJ1-2; D is perhaps TRBD1 (6 bases). The source of this sequence is a man aged 18-30 years in good health. CDR3: CSVKLTGGYGYTF. Written as DNA, the CDR3 is TGCAGCGTGAAACTGACAGGCGGCTATGGCTACACCTTC. Full variable domain (remainder filled in from reference TRBV29-1 and TRBJ1-2): SAVISQKPSRDICQRGTSLTIQCQVDSQVTMMFWYRQQPGQSLTLIATANQGSEATYESGFVIDKFPISRPNLTFSTLTVSNMSPEDSSIYLCSVKLTGGYGYTFGSGTRLTVV.